This TCR beta chain came from a study of shared clonotypes between healthy human individuals (dated by TCRdb to 2020 to 2022). About the study as a whole: The cohort comprised a couple of women and a few men aged 18 to 49 years. For each donor, three plates each were used for CD4 naive and CD4 memory, two plates were used for CD8 naive, and one plate was used for CD8 memory. Per donor, leukapheresis produced somewhere between about 0.9 and 10 billion PBMCs. To estimate repertoire size and how much clonotypes are shared between individuals, the study performed deep sequencing of blood TCR repertoires from a handful of healthy adults. Different laboratories and diverse techniques were used to prepare libraries and sequence TCR repertoires, to increase sequencing depth and limit assay-specific biases. Overall results and qualifications from the work: The small number of donors limited the genetic and exposure-history diversity represented. Pairwise subsampling led to the expectation that sequencing depth would affect the degree of clonotype sharing among donors. Even with the large sequencing depth, rarefaction of the sorted-subset datasets indicated that sequencing was incomplete. Clonotypes shared by all four sorted-subset donors showed higher generation probabilities than non-shared clonotypes. Estimated clonotype richness was generally larger for naive than for memory subsets. Approximately 5% of naive CD4, roughly 3.6% of naive CD8, approximately 2% of memory CD4, and 0.35% to 0.5% of memory CD8 clonotypes were shared across a few donors. Sampling was restricted to blood, and TCR repertoires in tissue are likely to differ from TCR repertoires in blood.

A note on this clone: Its target antigen remains unknown. No base quality information exists; no much larger clone differs at one position.

Using the deep immunoSEQ assay, TCR CDR3 regions were amplified from genomic DNA by multiplex PCR. Genomic DNA extracted from each cell subset was distributed evenly over all wells of several immunoSEQ 96-well plates, and each plate served as one replicate. For sorted subsets, roughly 200 ng of genomic DNA, equivalent to 30,000 or so T cell genomes, went into each replicate PCR. The purified libraries were quantified using a Qubit 3.0 fluorometer, sized with a Bioanalyzer 2100, and then quantified again using the KAPA Library Quantification kit. Every immunoSEQ 96-well plate was sequenced on a separate single-read 150-cycle Illumina NextSeq 550 flow cell. In the original analysis: Because the immunoSEQ output included only junctional sequences and no quality scores, the filtering could not be the same as the filtering used for full-length reads. To assign V/J genes and CDR3, sequences were annotated against IMGT germline references using PyIR, a Python wrapper for IgBLAST v1.9. Reads with weak V/J assignments (E-value above 1e-6), missing CDR3, stop codons, out-of-frame junctions, or ambiguous translated residues were removed. A V3J clonotype was defined by an identical inferred V gene, J gene, and CDR3 amino acid sequence. Percentage overlap between repertoires was calculated by dividing the number of shared unique clonotypes by the size of the smaller repertoire. Richness of each repertoire was evaluated using RTK rarefaction, the Chao1 estimator, and Recon v2.1 estimates of unobserved clonotypes. For all TCRbeta clonotypes obtained by the gDNA method from a few donors, generation probabilities were computed with OLGA. TCRdb took over this immuneACCESS table, retaining in-frame rearrangements with V and J assigned. Such tables are incomplete; in checked studies, under half of the missing clones stem from an unresolved V gene, and the remainder is unexplained. From that table come the V and J calls and clone size; the DNA was used to work out D and trimming. The sample table holds around 1.5 million clones, of which 95% to 99% were seen once. The ten largest clonotypes hold less than 0.55% of the sample.

V ends up 10 bases short and J 7 bases short, with an unmatched junction base count of 11. CDR1 and CDR2, looked up from the germline V gene (reference sequence), are LNHDA and SQIVND. From the cysteine up to the phenylalanine, the CDR3 has a length of 14 residues. Only the CDR3 part of the read is kept: 42 bases, read in frame from the first base. The donors were healthy, HIV-negative adults with no recently reported acute infections or vaccinations. All donors were Caucasian adults living in Nashville, Tennessee, USA. CD4+ T cells were enriched by magnetic negative selection, after which naive cells were positively selected on CD45RA and the negative fraction was taken as the memory subset. After blood collection by leukapheresis, PBMCs were isolated using Ficoll-Histopaque density gradient centrifugation and then cryopreserved in the vapor phase of liquid nitrogen. Purity and quantity of every magnetically sorted T cell population were checked by analytical flow cytometry. Genomic DNA was isolated from every sorted fraction and measured by UV absorbance on a Nanodrop 2000c.

Material: naive CD4+ T cells sorted from blood. This sample's cell subset or site label indicates: CD45RA+ positively selected. The chain couples TRBV19 to TRBJ2-4, with 9 bases matching TRBD1. The origin of this receptor is a man aged 25-45 years in good health. The DNA is as follows: TGTGCCACCACGGACAGGGGTGGATTGAACATTCAGTACTTC. This encodes CATTDRGGLNIQYF.